This TCR beta chain was observed in a study of shared clonotypes between healthy human individuals. Across the whole study: Aged 18 to 49, the donors were two women and a few men.

CDR1 is SGHKS and CDR2 is YYEKEE in the germline V gene (reference sequence). The V end was cut by 4 bases, the J end by 7 bases, with 18 bases between. This CDR3 has 15 residues. The sorted-subset replicate PCRs were given around 200 ng DNA, which is 25,000 to 35,000 T cell genomes. The method was immunoSEQ multiplex PCR; TCRdb's version includes in-frame clones alone and lacks a portion of them. The sample consists of 1 million to 1.3 million clones, approximately 80% of them appearing once. This clonotype originated in a man aged 18-30 years in good health. Some clones in this sample may be carry-over from other donors' samples. The genes are TRBV5-5 and TRBJ1-5; unclear D gene. Sequencing was done on a sample of memory CD4+ T cells from PBMCs. Stated subset: CD45RA-negative fraction. The CDR3 region is CASSLTDTAGQPQHF. Written as DNA, the CDR3 is TGTGCCAGCAGCCTTACAGATACGGCCGGACAGCCCCAGCATTTT.